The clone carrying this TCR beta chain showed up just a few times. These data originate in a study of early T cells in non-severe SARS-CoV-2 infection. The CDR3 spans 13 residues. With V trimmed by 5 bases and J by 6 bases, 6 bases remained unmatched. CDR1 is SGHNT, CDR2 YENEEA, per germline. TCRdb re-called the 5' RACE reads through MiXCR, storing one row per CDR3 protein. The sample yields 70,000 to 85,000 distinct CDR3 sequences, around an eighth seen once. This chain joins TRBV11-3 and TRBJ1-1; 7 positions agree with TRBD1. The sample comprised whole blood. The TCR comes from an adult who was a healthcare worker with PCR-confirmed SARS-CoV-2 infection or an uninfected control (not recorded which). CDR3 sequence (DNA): TGTGCCAGCAGCGCCCATCAGGGGGCTGAAGCTTTCTTT. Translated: CASSAHQGAEAFF. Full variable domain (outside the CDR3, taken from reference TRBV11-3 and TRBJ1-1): EAGVVQSPRYKIIEKKQPVAFWCNPISGHNTLYWYLQNLGQGPELLIRYENEEAVDDSQLPKDRFSAERLKGVDSTLKIQPAELGDSAVYLCASSAHQGAEAFFGQGTRLTVV.